A single sample gave rise to the 15 T cell receptor beta chains below, sequenced in a study of T cell repertoires in cytomegalovirus infection. Their specific antigens are unknown. TCRdb called the reads again in MiXCR, with one record for every CDR3 protein. Of approximately 990,000 distinct CDR3 sequences listed, roughly a third are singletons. Sequenced here: cultured CD8+ T cells from PBMCs, sampled from culture after CMV antigen stimulation. These receptors all come from a human donor in good health (CMV status not recorded). Some clones in this sample may be carry-over from other donors' samples.

This clonotype was seen a handful of times. The rearrangement uses TRBV15 and TRBJ2-3; D gene unclear. Trimming took off 8 bases at V and 2 bases at J, with 14 bases between the two ends. Germline V CDR1 and CDR2: LNHNV, YYDKDF (reference sequence). The CDR3 consists of 14 residues. CDR3 region: CATSSWLNTDTQYF. DNA of the CDR3: TGTGCCACCTCGTCATGGTTAAACACAGATACGCAGTATTTT.

Notes on this clonotype: A much more abundant neighbour one base away suggests this may be a read error. The chain joins TRBV7-2 to TRBJ2-5; 10 bases are a match to TRBD1. The CDR3 is made up of 15 amino acids. Germline V gene data show CDR1 as SGHTA and CDR2 as FQGNSA. V shed 3 bases and J 9 bases; nucleotides not matched to a gene: 10. CDR3 sequence: CASSLTGGEMGPQYF. CDR3 in DNA: TGTGCCAGCAGCTTGACAGGGGGCGAAATGGGACCCCAGTACTTC. Filled out from reference TRBV7-2 and TRBJ2-5, the complete variable domain reads GAGVSQSPSNKVTEKGKDVELRCDPISGHTALYWYRQSLGQGLEFLIYFQGNSAPDKSGLPSDRFSAERTGGSVSTLTIQRTQQEDSAVYLCASSLTGGEMGPQYFGPGTRLLVL.

Comments on this clonotype: Compared with germline, one end of the junction differs, possibly owing to a read error. This chain links TRBV27 with TRBJ2-3; a weak D match, TRBD2 (7 bases). Germline V lookup: CDR1 MNHEY, CDR2 SMNVEV (reference sequence). The CDR3 has 15 amino acids. The CDR3 region has the DNA TGTGCCAGCAGCTTATGGGGGGGGCACACAGATACGCAGTATTTT. Translating it yields CASSLWGGHTDTQYF.

This rearrangement joins TRBV27 to TRBJ1-6; D gene unclear. With 8 bases removed from V and 9 bases from J, the gap between germline ends came to 17 bases. The germline gives CDR1 MNHEY, CDR2 SMNVEV (reference sequence). The CDR3 contains 14 residues. The CDR3 DNA reads as TGTGCCAGCCTCCTGACCTATGGTGTTTCACCCCTCCACTTT. Protein product: CASLLTYGVSPLHF.

This clonotype has just a few counts. The V gene is TRBV6-2 or TRBV6-3, the J gene TRBJ2-5; 13 nucleotides agree with TRBD2. Germline V gene data show CDR1 as MNHEY and CDR2 as SVGEGT. This CDR3 spans 16 amino acids. J lost 5 bases, V lost 1 base, and 4 bases had no gene match. CDR3 sequence reads: CASSYFGLAGEETQYF. The CDR3, as DNA: TGTGCCAGCAGTTACTTTGGACTAGCGGGGGAGGAGACCCAGTACTTC.

In its sample, this clonotype was seen many times. V usage is TRBV6-1 and J usage is TRBJ2-5; D perhaps matches TRBD2 (6 bases). Germline V lookup: CDR1 MNHNS, CDR2 SASEGT. V lost 5 bases, J lost 5 bases, and 12 bases lay in between. The CDR3 is 13 amino acids. The CDR3 is CASSWGVRETQYF. The CDR3 nucleotides read TGTGCCAGCAGTTGGGGGGTTCGGGAGACCCAGTACTTC.

This clonotype was seen a few times. The chain uses TRBV7-6 and TRBJ2-4; 7 nucleotides match TRBD1. Germline loops: CDR1 SGHVS, CDR2 FNYEAQ. This CDR3 is built from 18 residues. V shed 5 bases and J 0 bases; nucleotides not matched to a gene: 13. The CDR3 DNA sequence: TGTGCCAGCAGCCCCGGGACAGTGGATTATTTAGCCAAAAACATTCAGTACTTC. Amino acid sequence: CASSPGTVDYLAKNIQYF.

The rearrangement joins TRBV6-6 to TRBJ2-1; D might be TRBD1 (7 bases). This CDR3 region has 15 residues. The germline CDR1 and CDR2 sequences are MNHNY and SVGAGI (reference sequence). Trimming left V 6 bases short and J 8 bases short, with 20 bases between. This chain's CDR3 is CASRRNRGLVDEQFF. In nucleotides, the CDR3 is TGTGCCAGCAGAAGAAACAGGGGACTTGTCGATGAGCAGTTCTTC.

The chain has TRBV9 and TRBJ2-2; TRBD1 might be the D (5 bases). The CDR3 is 19 amino acids. Deletions cut 0 bases from V and 1 base from J, with 19 bases between. Germline values: CDR1 SGDLS, CDR2 YYNGEE. The CDR3 protein is CASSVGQGLKKGNTGELFF. CDR3 nucleotides: TGTGCCAGCAGCGTAGGGCAGGGTCTAAAGAAAGGGAACACCGGGGAGCTGTTTTTT. The full variable domain, completed using reference TRBV9 and TRBJ2-2, is DSGVTQTPKHLITATGQRVTLRCSPRSGDLSVYWYQQSLDQGLQFLIQYYNGEERAKGNILERFSAQQFPDLHSELNLSSLELGDSALYFCASSVGQGLKKGNTGELFFGEGSRLTVL.

This clonotype was observed at least ten times. The V gene is TRBV12-3 or TRBV12-4, the J gene TRBJ1-2; D gene ambiguous. The CDR3 spans 13 residues. V was cut by 3 bases and J by 8 bases, with 13 bases left in between. CDR3 bases: TGTGCCAGCAGTTTTCCGGGAGAGGCAGGCTACACCTTC. The encoded protein is CASSFPGEAGYTF.

CDR3 sequence: CASSYGSDRFF. Written as DNA, the CDR3 is TGTGCCAGCAGTTATGGCAGCGATAGGTTCTTC. V usage is TRBV6-2 or TRBV6-3 and J usage is TRBJ2-1; no definite D call. Trimming shortened V by 3 bases and J by 15 bases, and 12 bases separated the two germline ends. CDR3 length equals 11 residues. Looked up from germline, CDR1 is MNHEY and CDR2 is SVGEGT.

This clonotype was detected only a few times. For the CDR3, the DNA is TGTGCCAGCAGTAAATCGAACAGGGGACCCCGCACCGGGGAGCTGTTTTTT. Translating gives CASSKSNRGPRTGELFF. The V and J genes are TRBV6-5 and TRBJ2-2; 7 bases fit TRBD1. J was trimmed by 4 bases and V by 5 bases; bases with no gene match: 13. The CDR3 extends over 17 amino acids. Germline assignment: CDR1 MNHEY and CDR2 SVGAGI.

Only a few counts were recorded for this clonotype. This chain joins TRBV7-9 and TRBJ1-1; D uncertain. Germline CDR1 SEHNR, CDR2 FQNEAQ (reference sequence). With 5 bases removed from V and 1 base from J, the gap between germline ends came to 11 bases. There are 14 residues in the CDR3. The CDR3 protein is CASSSFRGNTEAFF. For the CDR3, the DNA is TGTGCCAGCAGCAGCTTCAGAGGGAACACTGAAGCTTTCTTT.

This clonotype was found many times. The chain carries TRBV7-2 and TRBJ2-7; 10 bases agree with TRBD1. The CDR3 is 14 residues long. Germline trimming cut 4 bases from V and 3 bases from J; bases unmatched to any gene: 3. Germline CDR1 and CDR2: SGHTA and FQGNSA. The CDR3 region has the DNA TGTGCCAGCAGCTCCGGACAGGGGGACTACGAGCAGTACGTC. This sequence encodes CASSSGQGDYEQYV.

The rearrangement uses TRBV4-2 and TRBJ1-1, with D unclear. The CDR3 spans 13 residues. CDR1 LGHNA and CDR2 YNFKEQ come from the germline V gene. V gave up 3 bases and J gave up 5 bases, with 10 bases separating them. The chain's CDR3 is CASSHPTKTEAFF. The CDR3 DNA follows: TGTGCCAGCAGCCATCCGACTAAGACTGAAGCTTTCTTT.